The source of this TCR beta chain is a study of lymphopenia after photon versus proton radiotherapy. Points from the study as a whole: Under photons, naive T cells and diversity fell while effector/memory populations rose.

This CDR3 is 15 amino acids long. Between the trimmed V and J ends, which lost 6 bases and 1 base, there was a span of 13 bases. Per germline, CDR1 SGHAT and CDR2 FQNNGV. Data came from immunoSEQ multiplex PCR; TCRdb stores just in-frame clones and leaves some out. The table records 53,000 or so clones, around 83% of them present only once. About this clone: Its cognate antigen is unknown.

The sequencing here drew on peripheral blood, taken from a patient treated with photon-based radiotherapy. The clonotype comes from a man aged 50 or older with gastric cancer. The chain combines TRBV11-2 with TRBJ2-4; TRBD2 is a possible D gene (6 bases). CDR3 nucleotide sequence: TGTGCCAGCAGGGGTTGGGGGGATGCCAAAAACATTCAGTACTTC. Its translation: CASRGWGDAKNIQYF.